These 7 T cell receptor beta chains were sequenced from one sample in a study of OX40 agonist ivuxolimab in advanced cancers. Profiling relied on immunoSEQ multiplex PCR, and the TCRdb table lists in-frame clones only, not all of them. The sample holds around 100,000 clones, just over 90% seen once. The sample was CD4+ or CD8+ T cells sorted from blood, taken in a trial of the OX40 agonist ivuxolimab. The source is an adult with an advanced solid tumor such as melanoma, head and neck, liver or kidney cancer.

This clone was seen a few times. The chain combines TRBV27 with TRBJ2-7; D is unclear. This CDR3 is built from 11 residues. Trimming left V 6 bases short and J 4 bases short, with 7 bases between. CDR1 and CDR2 (germline): MNHEY, SMNVEV (reference sequence). The CDR3 DNA is TGTGCCAGCAGCGGCCGGTACGAGCAGTACTTC. This codes for CASSGRYEQYF.

The chain employs TRBV18 and TRBJ2-1; TRBD2 aligns across 13 bases. The CDR3 extends over 14 amino acids. J was trimmed by 7 bases and V by 4 bases; bases with no gene match: 1. The V gene's germline CDR1 is KGHSH and CDR2 LQKENI. The CDR3 protein is CASSQGLAGNEQFF. The CDR3 DNA follows: TGTGCCAGCTCACAGGGACTAGCGGGAAATGAGCAGTTCTTC.

This chain uses TRBV7-2 with TRBJ2-3; D ambiguous. Germline CDR1 SGHTA, CDR2 FQGNSA. CDR3 size: 14 residues. The V and J ends lost 5 bases and 1 base respectively, with 10 bases between them. The CDR3 DNA follows: TGTGCCAGCAGCCCTCGGTACCGCACAGATACGCAGTATTTT. The encoded protein is CASSPRYRTDTQYF. Using reference TRBV7-2 and TRBJ2-3 for the parts outside the CDR3, the full variable domain is GAGVSQSPSNKVTEKGKDVELRCDPISGHTALYWYRQSLGQGLEFLIYFQGNSAPDKSGLPSDRFSAERTGGSVSTLTIQRTQQEDSAVYLCASSPRYRTDTQYFGPGTRLTVL.

The CDR3 DNA reads as TGTGCCAGCAGCTTTGGGACGGGAGTGGGCAATGAGCAGTTCTTC. Translated, it gives CASSFGTGVGNEQFF. This chain uses TRBV7-3 with TRBJ2-1; D is possibly TRBD2 (6 bases). The CDR3 extends over 15 amino acids. Germline V gene lookup returns CDR1 SGHTA and CDR2 FQGTGA. V lost 3 bases and J lost 6, with 15 bases in between.

The J gene is TRBJ2-3, the V gene TRBV5-1, with 7 nucleotides matching TRBD2. The CDR3 sequence is 15 residues long. V was clipped by 3 bases and J by 0 bases; unmatched bases: 4. Germline V lookup: CDR1 SGHRS, CDR2 YFSETQ. CDR3 in DNA: TGCGCCAGCAGCTCACTAGCGAGTAGCACAGATACGCAGTATTTT. Protein: CASSSLASSTDTQYF.

This clone came up once. The chain carries TRBV6-5 and TRBJ1-3; D gene ambiguous. The CDR3 is 15 amino acids. From germline, CDR1 is MNHEY and CDR2 SVGAGI. The germline V and J ends were trimmed by 6 bases and 1 base, with 13 bases remaining between them. CDR3: CASRTPGGSGNTIYF. The DNA of the CDR3 is TGTGCCAGCAGGACCCCTGGCGGGTCTGGAAACACCATATATTTT.

V gene TRBV18 combines with J gene TRBJ1-5; 7 nucleotides line up with TRBD1. The CDR3 loop spans 15 amino acids. The junction had 8 bases not matched to a gene; V was cut back by 6 bases and J by 3 bases. Looked up from germline, CDR1 is KGHSH and CDR2 is LQKENI. In nucleotides, the CDR3 is TGTGCCAGCTCCCTCGGACAGGTTAACAATCAGCCCCAGCATTTT. Protein product: CASSLGQVNNQPQHF.